Below are 18 T cell receptor beta chains sequenced from a single sample in a study of cytomegalovirus exposure and HLA in healthy donors. PCR amplification relied on 60 Vbeta primers (plus 13 Jbeta primers). Data came from immunoSEQ multiplex PCR; TCRdb stores just in-frame clones and leaves some out. Here the sample spans more than 80,000 clones, about 70% being singletons. Input material: PBMCs. The origin of the receptors is a human donor in good health.

The gene calls are TRBV5-6 and TRBJ1-1, with TRBD1 as a possible D gene (5 bases). Trimming took off 3 bases at V and 2 bases at J, with 5 bases between the two ends. The germline V gene has CDR1 SGHDT and CDR2 YYEEEE. The CDR3 extends over 12 amino acids. CDR3 sequence: CASSWTNTEAFF. CDR3 nucleotides: TGTGCCAGCAGCTGGACAAACACTGAAGCTTTCTTT.

The chain couples TRBV6-1 to TRBJ2-7, with D perhaps matching TRBD1 (6 bases). V dropped 4 bases and J dropped 7 bases, with 17 bases sitting between them. CDR3 length equals 14 residues. Germline lookup yields CDR1 MNHNS and CDR2 SASEGT. CDR3 sequence: CASSVSGVSCEQYF. In nucleotides, the CDR3 is TGTGCCAGCAGTGTTTCAGGGGTCAGCTGTGAGCAGTACTTC.

This clone was counted a single time. The gene calls are TRBV11-3 and TRBJ2-2; the D gene is possibly TRBD2 (6 bases). V was cut by 1 base and J by 4 bases, with 7 bases left in between. The CDR3 consists of 14 residues. Looked up from germline, CDR1 is SGHNT and CDR2 is YENEEA. The DNA for the CDR3 is TGTGCCAGCAGCTTAGGCGGGACCACCGGGGAGCTGTTTTTT. Its translation: CASSLGGTTGELFF.

The chain employs TRBV2 and TRBJ1-1; 9 nucleotides align to TRBD1. Per the germline V gene, CDR1 is SNHLY and CDR2 is FYNNEI. This CDR3 region has 14 residues. V shed 7 bases and J 3 bases; nucleotides not matched to a gene: 6. The CDR3 DNA is TGTGCCAGCATTATCGACAGGGGGGACACTGAAGCTTTCTTT. Its translation is CASIIDRGDTEAFF.

The chain links TRBV27 to TRBJ2-7, with 8 bases aligning to TRBD2. The CDR3 has 15 amino acids. Germline-derived CDR1 and CDR2 are MNHEY and SMNVEV (reference sequence). V lost 0 bases to trimming and J lost 4 bases; unmatched junction nucleotides: 5. The CDR3 sequence: CASSLSTGGPYEQYF. CDR3 nucleotides: TGTGCCAGCAGTTTATCGACGGGAGGGCCGTACGAGCAGTACTTC.

This clone appeared once. This chain joins TRBV18 and TRBJ1-2, with no clear D. Germline values: CDR1 KGHSH, CDR2 LQKENI. Trimming took off 2 bases at V and 1 base at J, with 5 bases between the two ends. This CDR3 contains 13 residues. CDR3 nucleotides: TGTGCCAGCTCACCAGACAATAACTATGGCTACACCTTC. This encodes CASSPDNNYGYTF.

The chain couples TRBV19 to TRBJ1-1; possible D gene TRBD1, 5 bases. The CDR3 length is 14 residues. The V gene's germline CDR1 is LNHDA and CDR2 SQIVND (reference sequence). V dropped 1 base and J dropped 5 bases, with 11 bases sitting between them. The CDR3 is CASSIGPTGTEAFF. In nucleotides, the CDR3 is TGTGCCAGTAGTATAGGTCCCACAGGAACTGAAGCTTTCTTT.

V gene TRBV4-3 combines with J gene TRBJ2-7; 10 bases map to TRBD2. V shed 3 bases, J shed 5 bases, and the junction held 7 bases outside the gene matches. The CDR3 sequence is 15 residues long. CDR1 is LGHNA, CDR2 YSLEER, per germline. CDR3 loop: CASSQGLAGDHEQYF. The CDR3 DNA reads TGCGCCAGCAGCCAGGGGCTAGCGGGAGATCACGAGCAGTACTTC.

This clone was counted only a few times. This chain joins TRBV7-6 and TRBJ2-2, with 7 nucleotides matching TRBD2. The CDR3 sequence is 18 residues long. V shed 0 bases and J 4 bases; nucleotides not matched to a gene: 11. Germline V gives CDR1 SGHVS, CDR2 FNYEAQ. DNA for the CDR3: TGTGCCAGCAGCTTAGCCCTGAGGGAGGGAAGGATCACCGGGGAGCTGTTTTTT. Protein sequence: CASSLALREGRITGELFF.

This clone was observed a single time. The chain has TRBV6-1 and TRBJ1-5, with D tentatively TRBD1 (5 bases). With 2 bases removed from V and 3 bases from J, the gap between germline ends came to 17 bases. Germline loops: CDR1 MNHNS, CDR2 SASEGT. This CDR3 is built from 17 residues. The CDR3 sequence is CASSERIPAGINQPQHF. CDR3 sequence (DNA): TGTGCCAGCAGTGAAAGAATCCCGGCAGGGATCAATCAGCCCCAGCATTTT.

This chain links TRBV30 with TRBJ2-5, with 7 positions matching TRBD2. The J call is uncertain, as TRBJ2-7 better fits the DNA end. This CDR3 contains 12 residues. Germline V lookup: CDR1 GTSNPN, CDR2 SVGIG (reference sequence). The CDR3: CAWSWGGYEQYF. CDR3 nucleotide sequence: TGTGCCTGGAGTTGGGGGGGCTACGAGCAGTACTTC.

The V call is TRBV7-2, the J call TRBJ2-5, with 12 bases lining up with TRBD2. CDR3 length: 14 amino acids. Germline-derived CDR1 and CDR2 are SGHTA and FQGNSA. The ends lost 4 bases at V and 5 bases at J; junction bases unmatched: 2. CDR3 nucleotides: TGTGCCAGCAGCTCTCTAGCGGGAGGGGAGACCCAGTACTTC. Its protein product is CASSSLAGGETQYF.

The chain employs TRBV6-1 and TRBJ1-4; 7 bases align to TRBD1. CDR3 length equals 15 residues. Germline assignment: CDR1 MNHNS and CDR2 SASEGT. Unmatched junction bases numbered 8, after V lost 2 bases and J lost 8 bases. The CDR3 DNA reads TGTGCCAGCAGTGAATTCGGCAGGGGGGACGAAAAACTGTTTTTT. It codes for CASSEFGRGDEKLFF.

The J gene is TRBJ2-2, the V gene TRBV9; 7 bases align to TRBD1. CDR3 size: 18 residues. The ends lost 3 bases at V and 0 bases at J; junction bases unmatched: 11. Germline V lookup: CDR1 SGDLS, CDR2 YYNGEE. In nucleotides, the CDR3 is TGTGCCAGCAGCGAGCCCCCGACAGGGCTCCCGAACACCGGGGAGCTGTTTTTT. Amino acid sequence: CASSEPPTGLPNTGELFF.

This clone is classed as medium-sized. The genes are TRBV5-6 and TRBJ2-7; D unclear. V shed 3 bases and J shed 0 bases, with 7 bases lying between them. The CDR3 extends over 13 amino acids. Germline V gene sequence: CDR1 SGHDT, CDR2 YYEEEE. This CDR3 reads CASSSRSSYEQYF. Here the CDR3 DNA reads TGTGCCAGCAGCTCCCGGAGCTCCTACGAGCAGTACTTC.

The chain couples TRBV30 to TRBJ2-1, with 10 bases aligning to TRBD2. The CDR3 length is 15 residues. Germline V CDR1 and CDR2: GTSNPN, SVGIG (reference sequence). The ends lost 0 bases at V and 9 bases at J; junction bases unmatched: 8. CDR3 region: CAWSVGLAGAGEQFF. Written as DNA, the CDR3 is TGTGCCTGGAGTGTAGGGCTAGCGGGAGCAGGTGAGCAGTTCTTC.

This clone was seen more than once but under ten times. This chain connects TRBV7-2 to TRBJ2-3; 8 bases are shared with TRBD2. Trimming cost V 4 bases and J 5 bases; bases outside gene matches: 11. CDR1 SGHTA and CDR2 FQGNSA come from the germline V gene. The CDR3 is 16 amino acids. Here the CDR3 DNA reads TGTGCCAGCAGCTCATCCCTAGCGGGTGGAGGAGATACGCAGTATTTT. Protein: CASSSSLAGGGDTQYF.

The chain is built from TRBV6-4 and TRBJ1-1; a weak D match, TRBD1 (6 bases). Trimming shortened V by 3 bases and J by 8 bases, and 10 bases separated the two germline ends. The CDR3 consists of 12 residues. CDR1 and CDR2 from the germline V gene are MRHNA and SNTAGT. The CDR3 spells CASSDPRGEAFF. CDR3 nucleotides: TGTGCCAGCAGTGATCCCAGGGGCGAAGCTTTCTTT.